Shown below are 26 T cell receptor beta chains from a single sample sequenced in a study of PD-L1 blockade in urothelial cancer. Time point indicated: pretreatment peripheral blood. Measured with immunoSEQ multiplex PCR; TCRdb has only the in-frame clones, and not every one. Here the sample spans under 55,000 clones, 80% to 90% being singletons. The source material was PBMCs, sampled around atezolizumab (anti-PD-L1) treatment. The receptors were gathered from a man in his 70s with urothelial cancer.

The gene calls are TRBV16 and TRBJ1-2; 8 nucleotides line up with TRBD1. The length of the CDR3 is 13 residues. The trim removed 8 bases at V and 8 bases at J, leaving 10 bases unmatched. Per germline, CDR1 KGHSY and CDR2 FQNENV. For the CDR3, the DNA is TGTGCCAGCGGTCCGACAGGGGCTGGCGGCTACACCTTC. Protein sequence: CASGPTGAGGYTF.

V is TRBV7-2 and J is TRBJ1-2, with D possibly being TRBD1 (5 bases). The germline V gene encodes CDR1 SGHTA and CDR2 FQGNSA. The CDR3 contains 13 residues. V was pared by 5 bases and J by 3 bases, with 10 bases between. As DNA, the CDR3 is TGTGCCAGCAGCGGTCAGGGTTACTATGGCTACACCTTC. It yields the protein CASSGQGYYGYTF.

J is TRBJ2-7 and V is TRBV2; D is possibly TRBD2 (5 bases). Trimming pared 4 bases from V and 0 bases from J, leaving 16 bases between. Germline CDR1 SNHLY, CDR2 FYNNEI. This CDR3 is 16 amino acids long. The CDR3, as DNA: TGTGCCAGCAGTGTGCCACTGGGGAGAGACTCCTACGAGCAGTACTTC. Translating it yields CASSVPLGRDSYEQYF.

This clone was recorded once. The J gene is TRBJ2-7, the V gene TRBV9, with D perhaps matching TRBD1 (5 bases). This CDR3 is 13 amino acids long. Germline loops: CDR1 SGDLS, CDR2 YYNGEE. The V end lost 1 base, the J end lost 5 bases, and 10 bases lay between the germline ends. The CDR3 DNA reads as TGTGCCAGCAGCGTACAGGGCCGTGACGAGCAGTACTTC. Translated: CASSVQGRDEQYF.

The chain couples TRBV5-6 to TRBJ2-5; no firm D call. The V gene's germline CDR1 is SGHDT and CDR2 YYEEEE. V was clipped by 2 bases and J by 5 bases, with 4 bases between them. The CDR3 sequence is 11 residues long. The CDR3 region is CASSLQETQYF. CDR3 sequence (DNA): TGTGCCAGCAGCTTACAGGAGACCCAGTACTTC.

The chain couples TRBV7-9 to TRBJ1-2; the D is unclear. CDR1 SEHNR and CDR2 FQNEAQ come from the germline V gene (reference sequence). Between the trimmed V and J ends, which lost 5 bases and 6 bases, there was a span of 19 bases. CDR3 size: 15 residues. CDR3 DNA: TGTGCCAGCAGCCGCCAACAAGAAAGAGGTGATGGCTACACCTTC. This translates into CASSRQQERGDGYTF.

The chain links TRBV6-1 to TRBJ2-7; 9 nucleotides agree with TRBD2. The germline V gene encodes CDR1 MNHNS and CDR2 SASEGT. V lost 4 bases and J lost 0; bases outside the gene matches: 4. The CDR3 has 15 residues. This CDR3 reads CASSADSGSSYEQYF. CDR3 in DNA: TGTGCCAGCAGTGCCGATAGCGGGAGCTCCTACGAGCAGTACTTC.

The chain uses TRBV7-2 and TRBJ2-7; 10 nucleotides match TRBD1. The CDR3 totals 14 residues. Germline V gene sequence: CDR1 SGHTA, CDR2 FQGNSA. J gave up 6 bases and V 6 bases, and 8 bases lay outside the gene matches. CDR3 in DNA: TGTGCCAGCAGGAGGGACAGGGGATCTGCCGAGCAGTACTTC. Its protein product is CASRRDRGSAEQYF.

V and J are TRBV7-2 and TRBJ2-5; D unclear. This CDR3 is 13 amino acids long. Per the germline V gene, CDR1 is SGHTA and CDR2 is FQGNSA. The germline V and J ends were trimmed by 2 bases and 1 base, with 5 bases remaining between them. CDR3 in DNA: TGTGCCAGCAGCTTACTAACCCAAGAGACCCAGTACTTC. Protein: CASSLLTQETQYF.

The chain combines TRBV6-5 with TRBJ1-1; D is ambiguous. CDR1 is MNHEY and CDR2 is SVGAGI in the germline V gene. The CDR3 is 14 residues long. The V and J ends lost 5 bases and 0 bases respectively, with 10 bases between them. The CDR3 loop reads CASSTEFMNTEAFF. The CDR3 nucleotides are TGTGCCAGCAGTACAGAGTTCATGAACACTGAAGCTTTCTTT.

This clone showed up just a few times. Other DNA sequences in this specimen translate into the identical CDR3. The chain is built from TRBV30 and TRBJ1-1, with D possibly being TRBD1 (5 bases). V was trimmed by 1 base and J by 5 bases, leaving 8 bases between them. The length of the CDR3 is 12 residues. Germline-derived CDR1 and CDR2 are GTSNPN and SVGIG (reference sequence). CDR3 sequence reads: CAWSAGYTEAFF. The CDR3 region has the DNA TGTGCCTGGAGTGCAGGGTATACTGAAGCTTTCTTT.

Written as DNA, the CDR3 is TGTGCCAGCAGTGACGGCAATGCGGGATCTAGCACAGATACGCAGTATTTT. It translates to CASSDGNAGSSTDTQYF. The rearrangement links TRBV6-4 to TRBJ2-3; TRBD2 might be the D (6 bases). V was clipped by 2 bases and J by 0 bases, with 15 bases between them. CDR3 length: 17 amino acids. Germline V gene sequence: CDR1 MRHNA, CDR2 SNTAGT.

The chain combines TRBV11-1 with TRBJ2-1; 8 nucleotides align to TRBD1. CDR1 and CDR2 (germline): SGHAT, FQDESV (reference sequence). V shed 1 base, J shed 4 bases, and the junction held 3 bases outside the gene matches. CDR3 length equals 15 residues. CDR3 amino acids: CASSLVGQGYNEQFF. CDR3 sequence (DNA): TGTGCCAGCAGCTTAGTTGGACAGGGTTACAATGAGCAGTTCTTC.

The genes are TRBV10-3 and TRBJ2-7; weak D call: TRBD1 (6 bases). This CDR3 spans 13 amino acids. Germline values: CDR1 ENHRY, CDR2 SYGVKD. V lost 6 bases, J lost 6 bases, and 15 bases lay in between. Here the CDR3 DNA reads TGTGCCATCAGACCCGGCACAGGGCGCGAGCAGTACTTC. It specifies CAIRPGTGREQYF.

This chain connects TRBV9 to TRBJ2-5; D remains ambiguous. V lost 0 bases, J lost 5 bases, and 14 bases lay in between. Germline V gene sequence: CDR1 SGDLS, CDR2 YYNGEE. The CDR3 sequence is 15 residues long. The CDR3: CASSVGKSGRETQYF. DNA for the CDR3: TGTGCCAGCAGCGTAGGCAAATCCGGTCGGGAGACCCAGTACTTC.

The table lists this clone with a few counts. This chain joins TRBV19 and TRBJ1-2, with TRBD1 matching 7 bases. With V trimmed by 7 bases and J by 8 bases, 16 bases remained unmatched. This CDR3 contains 15 residues. Germline CDR1 LNHDA, CDR2 SQIVND (reference sequence). CDR3 coding DNA: TGTGCCAGTAAGGCCTACATCGGCGCAGGGGGAGGCTACACCTTC. The encoded protein is CASKAYIGAGGGYTF. Combining the CDR3 with reference TRBV19 and TRBJ1-2 gives the whole variable domain DGGITQSPKYLFRKEGQNVTLSCEQNLNHDAMYWYRQDPGQGLRLIYYSQIVNDFQKGDIAEGYSVSREKKESFPLTVTSAQKNPTAFYLCASKAYIGAGGGYTFGSGTRLTVV.

The V call is TRBV5-1, the J call TRBJ1-4, with D possibly matching TRBD1 (5 bases). The V end was cut by 4 bases, the J end by 5 bases, with 15 bases between. Germline CDR1 is SGHRS and CDR2 is YFSETQ. This CDR3 region has 15 residues. Here the CDR3 reads CASSAGPRANEKLFF. DNA for the CDR3: TGCGCCAGCAGCGCCGGGCCCAGGGCCAATGAAAAACTGTTTTTT. The whole variable domain, filled in from reference TRBV5-1 and TRBJ1-4, reads KAGVTQTPRYLIKTRGQQVTLSCSPISGHRSVSWYQQTPGQGLQFLFEYFSETQRNKGNFPGRFSGRQFSNSRSEMNVSTLELGDSALYLCASSAGPRANEKLFFGSGTQLSVL.

The rearrangement uses TRBV15 and TRBJ2-7, with D possibly matching TRBD1 (5 bases). CDR1 is LNHNV and CDR2 is YYDKDF in the germline V gene (reference sequence). V shed 1 base and J shed 4 bases, with 8 bases lying between them. The CDR3 sequence is 13 residues long. CDR3 residues: CATSRGGRYEQYF. In DNA, the CDR3 is TGTGCCACCAGCAGAGGGGGCCGGTACGAGCAGTACTTC. The entire variable domain, with the rest obtained from reference TRBV15 and TRBJ2-7, is as follows: DAMVIQNPRYQVTQFGKPVTLSCSQTLNHNVMYWYQQKSSQAPKLLFHYYDKDFNNEADTPDNFQSRRPNTSFCFLDIRSPGLGDTAMYLCATSRGGRYEQYFGPGTRLTVT.

The chain couples TRBV7-2 to TRBJ1-2; no clear D gene. This CDR3 comprises 13 residues. Trimming shortened V by 5 bases and J by 5 bases, and 12 bases separated the two germline ends. The germline V gene encodes CDR1 SGHTA and CDR2 FQGNSA. The CDR3 bases are TGTGCCAGCAGCAAACGTGATGAGTATGGCTACACCTTC. Protein: CASSKRDEYGYTF.

This clone has only one observation. The V and J genes are TRBV2 and TRBJ1-2, with 7 bases identical to TRBD1. The CDR3 runs to 14 residues. Germline CDR1 is SNHLY and CDR2 is FYNNEI. The V segment lost 8 bases and the J segment 8 bases; nucleotides outside the gene matches: 14. The CDR3, as DNA: TGTGCCAGCGAACTAACCGGGACAGACGAAGGCTACACCTTC. It codes for CASELTGTDEGYTF.

The V gene is TRBV9, the J gene TRBJ2-1, with D hard to call. The germline V gene encodes CDR1 SGDLS and CDR2 YYNGEE. The CDR3 runs to 11 residues. Trimming left V 3 bases short and J 8 bases short, with 6 bases between. CDR3 DNA: TGTGCCAGCAGCGCTGAGGATGAGCAGTTCTTC. Translated: CASSAEDEQFF.

The V gene is TRBV2, the J gene TRBJ2-3; maybe TRBD2 (6 bases). Germline assignment: CDR1 SNHLY and CDR2 FYNNEI. Trimming removed 3 bases from V and 4 bases from J, with 11 bases in between. CDR3 length equals 14 residues. The CDR3 spells CASSEGLSPDTQYF. In DNA form, the CDR3 reads TGTGCCAGCAGTGAGGGACTCTCACCAGATACGCAGTATTTT.

The rearrangement joins TRBV19 to TRBJ1-5, with TRBD1 matching over 8 bases. Losses at the gene ends were 4 bases for V and 7 bases for J; bases not matched to a gene: 6. Germline loops: CDR1 LNHDA, CDR2 SQIVND (reference sequence). This CDR3 is 14 amino acids long. The CDR3 loop reads CASSTQGARQPQHF. CDR3 sequence (DNA): TGTGCCAGTAGTACGCAGGGGGCTCGGCAGCCCCAGCATTTT.

This clone was seen only once. The gene calls are TRBV5-6 and TRBJ2-7; D might be TRBD2 (7 bases). Trimming stripped 4 bases from V and 5 bases from J, with 10 bases between. The germline CDR1 and CDR2 sequences are SGHDT and YYEEEE. The CDR3 covers 12 residues. The CDR3 is CASSSGDNEQYF. The DNA for the CDR3 is TGTGCCAGCAGCAGCGGGGACAACGAGCAGTACTTC.

The chain uses TRBV15 and TRBJ2-5; 10 bases match TRBD1. Germline CDR1 is LNHNV and CDR2 is YYDKDF (reference sequence). V lost 2 bases and J lost 2; bases outside the gene matches: 2. This CDR3 contains 15 residues. CDR3: CATSRPDRGQETQYF. The CDR3 region has the DNA TGTGCCACCAGCAGACCGGACAGGGGGCAAGAGACCCAGTACTTC.

For this clone: The junction shows a germline mismatch at one end, possibly a read error. The chain recombines TRBV7-8 with TRBJ1-5, with D tentatively TRBD1 (6 bases). In germline, CDR1 is SGHVS, CDR2 FQNEAQ. The CDR3 has 15 residues. For the CDR3, the DNA is TGTGTCAGCAGCTTAAGGTCAGGGGGCAATCAGCCCCAGCATTTT. Protein sequence: CVSSLRSGGNQPQHF. Full variable domain (missing parts from reference TRBV7-8 and TRBJ1-5): GAGVSQSPRYKVAKRGQDVALRCDPISGHVSLFWYQQALGQGPEFLTYFQNEAQLDKSGLPSDRFFAERPEGSVSTLKIQRTQQEDSAVYLCVSSLRSGGNQPQHFGDGTRLSIL.